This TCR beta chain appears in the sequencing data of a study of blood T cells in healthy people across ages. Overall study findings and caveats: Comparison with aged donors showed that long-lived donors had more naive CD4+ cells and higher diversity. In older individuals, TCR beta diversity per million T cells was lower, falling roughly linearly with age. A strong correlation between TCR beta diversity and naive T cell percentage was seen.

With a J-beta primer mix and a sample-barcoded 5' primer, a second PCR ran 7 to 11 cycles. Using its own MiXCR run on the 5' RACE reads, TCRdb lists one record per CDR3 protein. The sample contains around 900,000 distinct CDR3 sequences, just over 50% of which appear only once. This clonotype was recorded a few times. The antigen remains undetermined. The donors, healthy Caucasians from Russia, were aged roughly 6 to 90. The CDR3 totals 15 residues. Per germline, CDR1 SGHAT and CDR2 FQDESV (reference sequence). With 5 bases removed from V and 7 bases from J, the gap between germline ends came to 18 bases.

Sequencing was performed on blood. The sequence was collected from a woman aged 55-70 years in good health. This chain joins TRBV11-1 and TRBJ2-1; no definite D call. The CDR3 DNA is TGTGCCAGCAGCCCTTACCGAGGCAGAGCTAATGAGCAGTTCTTC. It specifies CASSPYRGRANEQFF.